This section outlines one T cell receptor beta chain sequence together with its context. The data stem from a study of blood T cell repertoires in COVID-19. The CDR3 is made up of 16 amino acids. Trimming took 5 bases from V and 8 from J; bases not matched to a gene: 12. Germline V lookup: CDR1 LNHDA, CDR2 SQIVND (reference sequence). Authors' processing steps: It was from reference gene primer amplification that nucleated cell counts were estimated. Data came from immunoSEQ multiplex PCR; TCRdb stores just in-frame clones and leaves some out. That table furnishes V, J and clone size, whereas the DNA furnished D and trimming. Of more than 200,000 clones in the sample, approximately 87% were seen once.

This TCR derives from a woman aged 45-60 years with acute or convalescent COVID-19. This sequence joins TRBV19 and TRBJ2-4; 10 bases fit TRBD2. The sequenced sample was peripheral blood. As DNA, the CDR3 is TGTGCCAGTAGTGCGACTAGCGGGCCAAGGAAAGACATTCAGTACTTC. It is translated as CASSATSGPRKDIQYF.